Below are 17 T cell receptor beta chains sequenced from a single sample in a study of cytomegalovirus exposure and HLA in healthy donors. The PCR employed 60 Vbeta primers together with 13 Jbeta primers. Profiling relied on immunoSEQ multiplex PCR, and the TCRdb table lists in-frame clones only, not all of them. The sample spans about 160,000 clones; the ten largest clones claim roughly 2%. The sequenced material came from PBMCs. The receptors stem from a man aged 25-45 years in good health and CMV-seronegative.

This sequence joins TRBV2 and TRBJ2-3; tentatively, D is TRBD1 (6 bases). The CDR3 contains 15 residues. Trimming removed 6 bases at V and 0 bases at J, with 13 bases between. Germline V gene lookup returns CDR1 SNHLY and CDR2 FYNNEI. The chain's CDR3 is CASSGKGGSTDTQYF. The DNA of the CDR3 is TGTGCCAGCAGCGGAAAAGGGGGTAGCACAGATACGCAGTATTTT.

The gene calls are TRBV4-2 and TRBJ1-4; 11 bases line up with TRBD1. The CDR3 is 18 amino acids. Germline assignment: CDR1 LGHNA and CDR2 YNFKEQ. Trimming took 1 base from V and 7 from J; bases not matched to a gene: 11. CDR3 residues: CASSQGPGWTGGGEKLFF. CDR3 nucleotide sequence: TGTGCCAGCAGCCAAGGCCCCGGGTGGACAGGGGGCGGTGAAAAACTGTTTTTT.

The chain has TRBV2 and TRBJ2-2, with D possibly TRBD2 on 6 matching bases. CDR1 and CDR2 (germline): SNHLY, FYNNEI. The CDR3 has 13 residues. The CDR3: CASGVAVTGELFF. CDR3 coding DNA: TGTGCATCGGGGGTAGCGGTCACCGGGGAGCTGTTTTTT.

The chain uses TRBV15 and TRBJ2-1; the D is unclear. The germline V gene has CDR1 LNHNV and CDR2 YYDKDF (reference sequence). The V end lost 4 bases, the J end lost 6 bases, and 13 bases lay between the germline ends. The CDR3 runs 14 residues. The CDR3 here is CATSTPIRSNEQFF. The CDR3 region has the DNA TGTGCCACCAGCACACCAATTCGGAGCAATGAGCAGTTCTTC.

The chain recombines TRBV2 with TRBJ2-1, with 14 bases matching TRBD2. CDR3 length equals 15 residues. Losses at the gene ends were 5 bases for V and 8 bases for J; bases not matched to a gene: 5. CDR1 SNHLY and CDR2 FYNNEI come from the germline V gene. The CDR3 loop reads CASSRGLAGVDEQFF. DNA for the CDR3: TGTGCCAGCAGTCGGGGACTAGCGGGAGTAGATGAGCAGTTCTTC. Full variable domain (remainder filled in from reference TRBV2 and TRBJ2-1): EPEVTQTPSHQVTQMGQEVILRCVPISNHLYFYWYRQILGQKVEFLVSFYNNEISEKSEIFDDQFSVERPDGSNFTLKIRSTKLEDSAMYFCASSRGLAGVDEQFFGPGTRLTVL.

V and J are TRBV6-1 and TRBJ2-4, with 9 positions matching TRBD2. The CDR3 consists of 14 residues. CDR1 is MNHNS, CDR2 SASEGT, per germline. After removal of 8 bases from V and 7 bases from J, the junction contained 9 bases not matched to a gene. CDR3 region: CASGAGGPRNIQYF. The CDR3 nucleotides are TGTGCCAGCGGGGCGGGAGGGCCAAGGAACATTCAGTACTTC.

The chain employs TRBV7-2 and TRBJ2-1; 8 positions match TRBD2. The CDR3 is 15 amino acids. Germline V gene sequence: CDR1 SGHTA, CDR2 FQGNSA. The ends lost 5 bases at V and 2 bases at J; junction bases unmatched: 5. In nucleotides, the CDR3 is TGTGCCAGCAGCCTCGGACTAGCTACCTACAATGAGCAGTTCTTC. This sequence encodes CASSLGLATYNEQFF.

In regard to this clone: In the same sample, other DNA sequences code for this CDR3. V and J are TRBV2 and TRBJ1-1; TRBD1 matches 9 bases. Losses at the gene ends were 6 bases for V and 3 bases for J; bases not matched to a gene: 2. The CDR3 is 13 amino acids. Germline loops: CDR1 SNHLY, CDR2 FYNNEI. CDR3 DNA: TGTGCCAGCAGCGGGACAGGGTACACTGAAGCTTTCTTT. Its translation is CASSGTGYTEAFF.

The chain recombines TRBV6-5 with TRBJ1-2, with D maybe TRBD1 (6 bases). Germline V gene lookup returns CDR1 MNHEY and CDR2 SVGAGI. The V end lost 5 bases, the J end lost 2 bases, and 9 bases lay between the germline ends. CDR3 length equals 13 residues. DNA of the CDR3: TGTGCCAGCAGTCATCAGGGGAACTATGGCTACACCTTC. This encodes CASSHQGNYGYTF.

This chain joins TRBV28 and TRBJ1-4; D may be TRBD1 (6 bases). The CDR3 has 14 residues. The V gene's germline CDR1 is MDHEN and CDR2 SYDVKM. V shed 8 bases and J shed 8 bases, with 18 bases lying between them. Written as DNA, the CDR3 is TGTGCCAGCTTTCCCGGGGGGCGCGAGGAAAAACTGTTTTTT. It translates to CASFPGGREEKLFF.

The gene calls are TRBV30 and TRBJ2-7; D remains unclear. Germline V gene sequence: CDR1 GTSNPN, CDR2 SVGIG (reference sequence). Trimming took off 0 bases at V and 1 base at J, with 7 bases between the two ends. CDR3 size: 13 residues. The CDR3 DNA follows: TGTGCCTGGAGTGTCGACTGGTCCTACGAGCAGTACTTC. Translation gives CAWSVDWSYEQYF.

J is TRBJ1-2 and V is TRBV5-1; TRBD1 matches at 7 bases. CDR3 length: 14 amino acids. J was trimmed by 2 bases and V by 6 bases; bases with no gene match: 7. The V gene's germline CDR1 is SGHRS and CDR2 YFSETQ. CDR3 DNA sequence: TGCGCCAGCAATCGTGCAGGGGGAAACTATGGCTACACCTTC. Translating it yields CASNRAGGNYGYTF.

The CDR3 DNA reads TGTGCCAGCAGTGACCTACTAGCGGGGGCCTACAATGAGCAGTTCTTC. Its translation is CASSDLLAGAYNEQFF. J is TRBJ2-1 and V is TRBV6-1; 11 bases map to TRBD2. The CDR3 extends over 16 amino acids. Germline-derived CDR1 and CDR2 are MNHNS and SASEGT. The trim removed 3 bases at V and 2 bases at J, leaving 3 bases unmatched.

The V gene is TRBV5-6, the J gene TRBJ1-3; D not certain. CDR3 length: 14 amino acids. CDR1 and CDR2 from the germline V gene are SGHDT and YYEEEE. The germline V and J ends were trimmed by 0 bases and 2 bases, with 6 bases remaining between them. CDR3 in DNA: TGTGCCAGCAGCTTGGCCCTTACTGGAAACACCATATATTTT. Its protein product is CASSLALTGNTIYF.

The rearrangement uses TRBV27 and TRBJ2-3; 8 nucleotides line up with TRBD2. The CDR3 length is 16 residues. The germline CDR1 and CDR2 sequences are MNHEY and SMNVEV (reference sequence). V was pared by 2 bases and J by 2 bases, with 6 bases of the junction left unmatched. This CDR3 reads CASSLVPLAVTDTQYF. In DNA form, the CDR3 reads TGTGCCAGCAGTTTAGTCCCACTAGCGGTCACAGATACGCAGTATTTT.

The V gene is TRBV6-6, the J gene TRBJ2-7, with D possibly matching TRBD2 (5 bases). Per germline, CDR1 MNHNY and CDR2 SVGAGI (reference sequence). The CDR3 is 14 residues long. V was pared by 5 bases and J by 5 bases, with 16 bases between. The CDR3 region is CASSPPGGFHEQYF. Here the CDR3 DNA reads TGTGCCAGCAGTCCCCCCGGCGGGTTCCACGAGCAGTACTTC.

The V gene is TRBV5-1, the J gene TRBJ2-3, with D tentatively TRBD1 (5 bases). V was cut by 7 bases and J by 1 base, with 10 bases left in between. Germline V gene data show CDR1 as SGHRS and CDR2 as YFSETQ. This CDR3 has 13 amino acids. The CDR3 bases are TGCGCCAGCGGCGACAGACGCACAGATACGCAGTATTTT. Amino acids: CASGDRRTDTQYF.